These T cell receptor beta chains were read from a single sample in a study of vaccination and CD4 T cells after COVID-19. TCRdb redid the calling of the PCR reads with MiXCR, one entry per CDR3 protein. The repertoire holds about 30,000 distinct CDR3 sequences, with around 60% as singletons. Their cognate antigens are unknown. Material: CD4+ T cells from blood, cultured in vitro, obtained after SARS-CoV-2 vaccination. All receptors derive from a human donor who received a COVID-19 vaccine. The CDR3 runs from the conserved cysteine through the conserved F or W. A D gene is named only where the DNA matches it firmly. Expanded clones get a size class; other rows say once, few or many, or leave the size out.

j_call: TRBJ2-5
clone_size: few
v_call: TRBV12-3/TRBV12-4
d_call: .
cdr3_aa: CASSLGGALQETQYF
cdr3_nt: TGTGCCAGCAGTTTAGGTGGGGCCCTGCAAGAGACCCAGTACTTC

j_call: TRBJ2-7
clone_size: .
v_call: TRBV21-1
d_call: .
cdr3_aa: CASSKPDNSNPYEQYF
cdr3_nt: TGTGCCAGCAGCAAACCGGATAACAGTAACCCCTACGAGCAGTACTTC

j_call: TRBJ2-5
clone_size: .
v_call: TRBV6-1
d_call: TRBD2
cdr3_aa: CASSDTTSTETQYF
cdr3_nt: TGTGCCAGCAGTGACACGACTAGCACAGAGACCCAGTACTTC

j_call: TRBJ1-2
clone_size: .
v_call: TRBV10-3
d_call: .
cdr3_aa: CAISESDRFYGYTF
cdr3_nt: TGTGCCATCAGTGAGTCGGACCGGTTCTATGGCTACACCTTC

j_call: TRBJ1-2
clone_size: .
v_call: TRBV7-2
d_call: .
cdr3_aa: CASSPSKRGGGGYTF
cdr3_nt: TGTGCCAGCAGCCCATCCAAGCGTGGGGGGGGGGGCTACACCTTC

j_call: TRBJ2-7
clone_size: .
v_call: TRBV20-1
d_call: .
cdr3_aa: CSAYLPTDGTYEQYF
cdr3_nt: TGCAGTGCCTACCTACCGACCGACGGAACCTACGAGCAGTACTTC

j_call: TRBJ1-2
clone_size: .
v_call: TRBV6-2/TRBV6-3
d_call: TRBD1
cdr3_aa: CASSLTGSIYGYTF
cdr3_nt: TGTGCCAGCAGTTTGACAGGGTCTATCTATGGCTACACCTTC

j_call: TRBJ2-1
clone_size: .
v_call: TRBV5-1
d_call: TRBD2
cdr3_aa: CASSLASGLNEQFF
cdr3_nt: TGCGCCAGCAGCCTAGCTAGCGGGCTTAATGAGCAGTTCTTC

j_call: TRBJ1-1
clone_size: .
v_call: TRBV6-1
d_call: .
cdr3_aa: CASSEVLRNTEAFF
cdr3_nt: TGTGCCAGCAGTGAAGTACTTCGGAACACTGAAGCTTTCTTT

j_call: TRBJ1-1
clone_size: .
v_call: TRBV12-3/TRBV12-4
d_call: .
cdr3_aa: CASRPSGVYTEAFF
cdr3_nt: TGTGCCAGCCGCCCGTCCGGTGTATACACTGAAGCTTTCTTT

j_call: TRBJ2-5
clone_size: .
v_call: TRBV20-1
d_call: TRBD2
cdr3_aa: CSAPRTSGGLETQYF
cdr3_nt: TGCAGTGCTCCACGGACTAGCGGGGGGCTGGAGACCCAGTACTTC

j_call: TRBJ2-3
clone_size: .
v_call: TRBV7-9
d_call: TRBD2
cdr3_aa: CASSLRAGHADTQYF
cdr3_nt: TGTGCCAGCAGCCTCCGAGCGGGGCATGCAGATACGCAGTATTTT

j_call: TRBJ1-5
clone_size: .
v_call: TRBV20-1
d_call: TRBD1
cdr3_aa: CSAGKDRESQPQHF
cdr3_nt: TGCAGTGCTGGTAAGGACAGGGAATCCCAGCCCCAGCATTTT

j_call: TRBJ1-5
clone_size: .
v_call: TRBV6-5
d_call: TRBD1
cdr3_aa: CASSYLGGTGATNQPQHF
cdr3_nt: TGTGCCAGCAGTTACTTAGGCGGGACAGGGGCTACCAATCAGCCCCAGCATTTT

j_call: TRBJ2-7
clone_size: .
v_call: TRBV7-2
d_call: TRBD2
cdr3_aa: CASSLRPGLLAATYEQYF
cdr3_nt: TGTGCCAGCAGCTTAAGGCCGGGATTACTAGCGGCCACCTACGAGCAGTACTTC

j_call: TRBJ1-5
clone_size: .
v_call: TRBV2
d_call: .
cdr3_aa: CASSTQGRNQPQHF
cdr3_nt: TGTGCCAGCAGTACGCAGGGACGAAATCAGCCCCAGCATTTT

j_call: TRBJ2-7
clone_size: .
v_call: TRBV7-8
d_call: TRBD1
cdr3_aa: CASSRGQGVTFSSYEQYF
cdr3_nt: TGTGCCAGCAGCCGAGGACAGGGGGTAACTTTTAGCTCCTACGAGCAGTACTTC

j_call: TRBJ2-1
clone_size: few
v_call: TRBV24-1
d_call: TRBD1
cdr3_aa: CATSDLRGGLYNEQFF
cdr3_nt: TGTGCCACCAGTGATTTGCGAGGGGGCCTCTACAATGAGCAGTTCTTC

j_call: TRBJ1-2
clone_size: .
v_call: TRBV24-1
d_call: .
cdr3_aa: CATSEGRGGPEGYGYTF
cdr3_nt: TGTGCCACCTCGGAGGGGCGGGGCGGTCCCGAGGGCTATGGCTACACCTTC

j_call: TRBJ1-2
clone_size: .
v_call: TRBV25-1
d_call: TRBD1
cdr3_aa: CASSETGLYGYTF
cdr3_nt: TGTGCCAGCAGCGAGACAGGGCTCTATGGCTACACCTTC

j_call: TRBJ2-6
clone_size: .
v_call: TRBV19
d_call: TRBD1
cdr3_aa: CASSRATTTGAGANVLTF
cdr3_nt: TGTGCCAGTAGTCGTGCCACCACAACAGGGGCTGGGGCCAACGTCCTGACTTTC

j_call: TRBJ1-3
clone_size: .
v_call: TRBV6-5
d_call: .
cdr3_aa: CASSYRPGNTIYF
cdr3_nt: TGTGCCAGCAGTTACAGACCGGGAAACACCATATATTTT

j_call: TRBJ1-2
clone_size: few
v_call: TRBV20-1
d_call: TRBD1
cdr3_aa: CSAREKTGPGGYTF
cdr3_nt: TGCAGTGCTAGAGAAAAGACAGGGCCAGGGGGCTACACCTTC

j_call: TRBJ1-2
clone_size: .
v_call: TRBV12-3/TRBV12-4
d_call: .
cdr3_aa: CASSLAGTNYGYTF
cdr3_nt: TGTGCCAGCAGTTTAGCGGGCACTAACTATGGCTACACCTTC

j_call: TRBJ1-1
clone_size: .
v_call: TRBV24-1
d_call: TRBD1
cdr3_aa: CATSGPPQRQGGNTEAFF
cdr3_nt: TGTGCCACCAGTGGGCCCCCACAACGACAGGGCGGGAACACTGAAGCTTTCTTT

j_call: TRBJ2-7
clone_size: .
v_call: TRBV2
d_call: .
cdr3_aa: CASTGEYEQYF
cdr3_nt: TGTGCCAGCACCGGCGAATACGAGCAGTACTTC

j_call: TRBJ1-1
clone_size: few
v_call: TRBV7-2
d_call: .
cdr3_aa: CASSLVPSENEAFF
cdr3_nt: TGTGCCAGCAGCTTAGTTCCCAGCGAAAACGAAGCTTTCTTT

j_call: TRBJ2-1
clone_size: .
v_call: TRBV20-1
d_call: TRBD2
cdr3_aa: CSARYLEAGGYNEQFF
cdr3_nt: TGCAGTGCTAGGTACTTGGAAGCGGGGGGTTACAATGAGCAGTTCTTC

j_call: TRBJ1-1
clone_size: few
v_call: TRBV6-1
d_call: .
cdr3_aa: CASSEAGITEAFF
cdr3_nt: TGTGCCAGCAGTGAAGCGGGGATCACTGAAGCTTTCTTT

j_call: TRBJ1-1
clone_size: .
v_call: TRBV7-8
d_call: .
cdr3_aa: CASSLRPYTEAFF
cdr3_nt: TGTGCCAGCAGCTTAAGGCCTTACACTGAAGCTTTCTTT

j_call: TRBJ2-1
clone_size: .
v_call: TRBV6-1
d_call: .
cdr3_aa: CASTRGGGSYNEQFF
cdr3_nt: TGTGCCAGCACCCGAGGTGGGGGTTCCTACAATGAGCAGTTCTTC

j_call: TRBJ2-7
clone_size: .
v_call: TRBV5-1
d_call: .
cdr3_aa: CASSWSSSYEQYF
cdr3_nt: TGCGCCAGCAGCTGGTCTAGCAGCTACGAGCAGTACTTC

j_call: TRBJ1-6
clone_size: few
v_call: TRBV7-8
d_call: .
cdr3_aa: CASSLGGGVNSPLHF
cdr3_nt: TGTGCCAGCAGCTTAGGGGGTGGTGTGAATTCACCCCTCCACTTT

j_call: TRBJ1-6
clone_size: .
v_call: TRBV12-3/TRBV12-4
d_call: .
cdr3_aa: CASTLNYRGNSPLHF
cdr3_nt: TGTGCCAGCACCTTAAACTATAGGGGGAATTCACCCCTCCACTTT

j_call: TRBJ1-4
clone_size: once
v_call: TRBV7-8
d_call: .
cdr3_aa: CASSLATVQPTEKLFF
cdr3_nt: TGTGCCAGCAGCTTGGCGACAGTACAGCCTACGGAAAAACTGTTTTTT

j_call: TRBJ1-6
clone_size: medium-sized
v_call: TRBV20-1
d_call: TRBD1
cdr3_aa: CSARDQGAYSPLHF
cdr3_nt: TGCAGTGCTAGAGATCAGGGGGCCTACTCACCCCTCCACTTT

j_call: TRBJ2-1
clone_size: .
v_call: TRBV5-4
d_call: .
cdr3_aa: CASSLPGGNEQFF
cdr3_nt: TGTGCCAGCAGCTTGCCTGGGGGGAATGAGCAGTTCTTC

j_call: TRBJ1-1
clone_size: .
v_call: TRBV30
d_call: .
cdr3_aa: CAWSVNRGMWTEAFF
cdr3_nt: TGTGCCTGGAGTGTAAATCGGGGGATGTGGACTGAAGCTTTCTTT

j_call: TRBJ2-3
clone_size: .
v_call: TRBV9
d_call: TRBD2
cdr3_aa: CASSVDPSGGLTDTQYF
cdr3_nt: TGTGCCAGCAGCGTAGACCCTAGCGGGGGCCTCACAGATACGCAGTATTTT

j_call: TRBJ2-2
clone_size: .
v_call: TRBV27
d_call: TRBD2
cdr3_aa: CASSRTSGGSNTGELFF
cdr3_nt: TGTGCCAGCAGTCGGACTAGCGGGGGCTCGAACACCGGGGAGCTGTTTTTT

j_call: TRBJ1-6
clone_size: few
v_call: TRBV6-1
d_call: .
cdr3_aa: CATQGTALNSPLHF
cdr3_nt: TGTGCCACCCAGGGGACGGCCCTTAATTCACCCCTCCACTTT

j_call: TRBJ2-7
clone_size: .
v_call: TRBV12-3/TRBV12-4
d_call: TRBD1
cdr3_aa: CATRRDSSYEQYF
cdr3_nt: TGTGCCACCCGCCGGGACAGTTCCTACGAGCAGTACTTC

j_call: TRBJ1-1
clone_size: few
v_call: TRBV6-1
d_call: .
cdr3_aa: CASGSEIGTEAFF
cdr3_nt: TGTGCCAGCGGGAGTGAGATTGGCACTGAAGCTTTCTTT